A single sample is the source of the 31 T cell receptor beta chains below, sequenced in a study of T cells in Graves' hyperthyroidism and ophthalmopathy. Amplified regions were TCR beta CDR3 sequences from RNA transcripts. The TCR CDR3 was amplified in a first-round RT-PCR using the HTBI primer set. TCRdb ran MiXCR on the multiplex PCR reads and lists one entry per CDR3 protein. The table includes 350,000 or so distinct CDR3 sequences, 15% to 20% detected once. The sequenced sample consisted of blood. These receptors came from a woman between 40 and 50 years old with Graves' ophthalmopathy.

V usage is TRBV3-1 and J usage is TRBJ2-7; 13 nucleotides line up with TRBD2. The CDR3 consists of 15 residues. J was trimmed by 6 bases and V by 2 bases; bases with no gene match: 4. CDR1 is LGHDT, CDR2 YNNKEL, per germline (reference sequence). CDR3 sequence (DNA): TGTGCCAGCAGCCAACGGACTAGCGGGAGTCTCGAGCAGTACTTC. This gives the protein CASSQRTSGSLEQYF.

This clonotype was detected many times. The chain joins TRBV2 to TRBJ2-7; 11 nucleotides line up with TRBD2. This CDR3 is 18 amino acids long. Germline values: CDR1 SNHLY, CDR2 FYNNEI. V was pared by 5 bases and J by 0 bases, with 12 bases of the junction left unmatched. CDR3 bases: TGTGCCAGCAGTAACCATCCCGGGACTAGCGGAGCCTCCTACGAGCAGTACTTC. Amino acid sequence: CASSNHPGTSGASYEQYF.

The chain has TRBV30 and TRBJ2-7; weak D call: TRBD1 (6 bases). This CDR3 comprises 14 residues. Germline CDR1 is GTSNPN and CDR2 is SVGIG (reference sequence). V was trimmed by 2 bases and J by 1 base, leaving 12 bases between them. The CDR3 DNA sequence: TGTGCCTGGAGTCAGGGGCTATTTTCCTACGAGCAGTACTTC. It specifies CAWSQGLFSYEQYF.

The sample holds many counts of this clonotype. The chain is built from TRBV6-5 and TRBJ2-5; a possible D gene is TRBD2 (5 bases). The CDR3 covers 17 residues. In germline, CDR1 is MNHEY, CDR2 SVGAGI. V was cut by 0 bases and J by 13 bases, with 27 bases left in between. The CDR3 loop is CASSYSDFMVGFRIRYF. Written as DNA, the CDR3 is TGTGCCAGCAGTTACTCGGACTTTATGGTCGGCTTCCGAATCCGGTACTTC.

This clonotype appeared a few times. The rearrangement uses TRBV6-5 and TRBJ1-4; D remains unclear. V shed 0 bases and J shed 0 bases, with 5 bases lying between them. Germline assignment: CDR1 MNHEY and CDR2 SVGAGI. This CDR3 comprises 15 residues. This chain's CDR3 is CASSYSGATNEKLFF. CDR3 nucleotides: TGTGCCAGCAGTTACTCTGGGGCAACTAATGAAAAACTGTTTTTT.

The rearrangement joins TRBV20-1 to TRBJ2-7; TRBD2 agrees at 11 bases. Germline lookup yields CDR1 DFQATT and CDR2 SNEGSKA (reference sequence). The length of the CDR3 is 14 residues. J lost 5 bases, V lost 6 bases, and 9 bases had no gene match. Written as DNA, the CDR3 is TGCAGTGCCCGAACTAGCGGGGGATCCAACGAGCAGTACTTC. Encoded protein: CSARTSGGSNEQYF.

This clonotype was seen at least ten times. This chain joins TRBV11-2 and TRBJ2-7; TRBD1 agrees at 7 bases. J gave up 0 bases and V 1 base, and 12 bases lay outside the gene matches. Germline CDR1 and CDR2: SGHAT and FQNNGV. This CDR3 has 18 residues. The CDR3 DNA is TGTGCCAGCAGCTTAGGCCTGGGGACAGTATCGAGCTCCTACGAGCAGTACTTC. This translates into CASSLGLGTVSSSYEQYF.

A word on this clonotype: With a much larger clone just one base away, this may be a read error. This chain links TRBV19 with TRBJ2-7; 11 positions agree with TRBD2. The CDR3 covers 13 residues. Germline CDR1 reads LNHDA; CDR2 reads SQIVND (reference sequence). V gave up 5 bases and J gave up 9 bases; unmatched junction bases: 6. The CDR3 bases are TGTGCCAGTAGTGGCCTAGCGGGAGGCGGGCAGTACTTC. It yields the protein CASSGLAGGGQYF.

This clonotype has at least ten counts. This chain joins TRBV25-1 and TRBJ1-1, with TRBD1 matching 8 bases. The germline CDR1 and CDR2 sequences are MGHDK and SYGVNS. Trimming removed 6 bases from V and 3 bases from J; junction bases left unmatched: 3. This CDR3 region has 13 residues. The CDR3 DNA sequence: TGTGCCAGCAGCAGGGGGCTGGACACTGAAGCTTTCTTT. Translation: CASSRGLDTEAFF. Combining the CDR3 with reference TRBV25-1 and TRBJ1-1 gives the whole variable domain EADIYQTPRYLVIGTGKKITLECSQTMGHDKMYWYQQDPGMELHLIHYSYGVNSTEKGDLSSESTVSRIRTEHFPLTLESARPSHTSQYLCASSRGLDTEAFFGQGTRLTVV.

At least ten counts were recorded for this clonotype. The chain links TRBV20-1 to TRBJ2-7; 9 bases are shared with TRBD1. The CDR3 sequence is 15 residues long. The J segment lost 2 bases and the V segment lost 4 bases, leaving 9 bases of the junction unmatched. Germline-derived CDR1 and CDR2 are DFQATT and SNEGSKA (reference sequence). This CDR3 reads CSATPSGQGTYEQYF. In DNA, the CDR3 is TGCAGTGCTACGCCTTCGGGACAGGGAACCTACGAGCAGTACTTC.

This clonotype was detected ten times or more. This sequence joins TRBV12-3 or TRBV12-4 and TRBJ1-5; D perhaps matches TRBD1 (6 bases). The CDR3 covers 14 residues. Trimming stripped 1 base from V and 5 bases from J, with 9 bases between. CDR3 coding DNA: TGTGCCAGCAGTTTAGGGGGGGCCCATCAGCCCCAGCATTTT. Protein: CASSLGGAHQPQHF.

This clonotype was detected many times. The V and J genes are TRBV6-5 and TRBJ2-2; a possible D gene is TRBD1 (6 bases). Between the trimmed V and J ends, which lost 4 bases and 5 bases, there was a span of 17 bases. From germline, CDR1 is MNHEY and CDR2 SVGAGI. CDR3 size: 16 residues. This CDR3 reads CASSSPGARSTGELFF. Here the CDR3 DNA reads TGTGCCAGCAGTTCGCCAGGGGCAAGGTCTACCGGGGAGCTGTTTTTT.

This clonotype was observed many times. V usage is TRBV28 and J usage is TRBJ1-1; D not certain. The ends were cut back, 3 bases at V and 4 bases at J, with 15 bases in the middle. The CDR3 contains 15 residues. The germline V gene has CDR1 MDHEN and CDR2 SYDVKM. DNA of the CDR3: TGTGCCAGCAGTTTGTGGAGAGTTGGCAGCACTGAAGCTTTCTTT. This codes for CASSLWRVGSTEAFF.

The chain links TRBV29-1 to TRBJ2-5; 9 positions agree with TRBD2. The trim removed 6 bases at V and 2 bases at J, leaving 7 bases unmatched. CDR1 is SQVTM, CDR2 ANQGSEA, per germline. The CDR3 extends over 14 amino acids. DNA of the CDR3: TGCAGCGTCGCCCTAGCGGGGAAACAAGAGACCCAGTACTTC. Encoded protein: CSVALAGKQETQYF.

The V gene is TRBV24-1, the J gene TRBJ2-7; 13 bases match TRBD2. CDR3 length: 15 amino acids. The ends lost 5 bases at V and 5 bases at J; junction bases unmatched: 5. Germline V lookup: CDR1 KGHDR, CDR2 SFDVKD. CDR3 nucleotides: TGTGCCACCAGTGGAGGACTAGCGGGAGCCAACGAGCAGTACTTC. Translated, it gives CATSGGLAGANEQYF.

This clonotype was detected many times. J is TRBJ1-1 and V is TRBV7-6; 7 bases agree with TRBD1. The trim removed 0 bases at V and 1 base at J, leaving 2 bases unmatched. CDR1 is SGHVS, CDR2 FNYEAQ, per germline. This CDR3 has 15 residues. The CDR3 bases are TGTGCCAGCAGCTTAGCGGACAGGACGAACACTGAAGCTTTCTTT. It encodes CASSLADRTNTEAFF.

This clonotype appeared a few times. J is TRBJ1-1 and V is TRBV9; D is unresolved. Germline V gene lookup returns CDR1 SGDLS and CDR2 YYNGEE. The CDR3 covers 16 residues. Trimming left V 0 bases short and J 2 bases short, with 14 bases between. Here the CDR3 DNA reads TGTGCCAGCAGCGTAGCCCCTCGGAGGTCCAACACTGAAGCTTTCTTT. Protein: CASSVAPRRSNTEAFF.

This clonotype was detected ten times or more. A read error may be the cause here, since a much bigger clone is one base away. V gene TRBV12-3 or TRBV12-4 combines with J gene TRBJ1-1; weak D call: TRBD1 (5 bases). There are 14 residues in the CDR3. The ends were cut back, 4 bases at V and 2 bases at J, with 11 bases in the middle. The CDR3 here is CASSWGRPNTEAFF. The CDR3 DNA follows: TGTGCCAGCAGTTGGGGCAGGCCCAACACTGAAGCTTTCTTT.

J is TRBJ2-5 and V is TRBV6-5; 10 bases fit TRBD1. Losses at the gene ends were 7 bases for V and 4 bases for J; bases not matched to a gene: 12. Germline values: CDR1 MNHEY, CDR2 SVGAGI. The CDR3 length is 16 residues. CDR3 sequence (DNA): TGTGCCAGCATGTTCGGCGGACAGGGGGGGAGAGAGACCCAGTACTTC. Protein: CASMFGGQGGRETQYF.

This clonotype came up many times. This chain links TRBV28 with TRBJ2-7; D may correspond to TRBD1 or TRBD2 (5 bases each). The germline CDR1 and CDR2 sequences are MDHEN and SYDVKM. CDR3 length: 14 amino acids. Trimming shortened V by 7 bases and J by 4 bases, and 17 bases separated the two germline ends. CDR3 loop: CASNGAPSLYEQYF. CDR3 DNA: TGTGCCAGCAACGGGGCCCCCTCCTTATACGAGCAGTACTTC.

This clonotype was counted at least ten times. The chain has TRBV27 and TRBJ1-3, with 7 bases that match TRBD1. This CDR3 has 15 residues. Germline CDR1 and CDR2: MNHEY and SMNVEV (reference sequence). The V and J ends lost 7 bases and 0 bases, in that order; junction bases with no gene match: 6. CDR3 loop: CASKDRAISGNTIYF. The CDR3 DNA follows: TGTGCCAGCAAAGACAGGGCCATCTCTGGAAACACCATATATTTT.

Ten or more counts support this clonotype. The chain carries TRBV19 and TRBJ1-2, with 7 bases fitting TRBD1. Germline trimming cut 3 bases from V and 7 bases from J; bases unmatched to any gene: 11. Germline CDR1 and CDR2: LNHDA and SQIVND (reference sequence). The CDR3 extends over 15 amino acids. CDR3 sequence: CASSIAPQGGSGYTF. The CDR3 region has the DNA TGTGCCAGTAGTATTGCCCCGCAGGGGGGATCTGGCTACACCTTC.

The chain is built from TRBV10-3 and TRBJ2-7, with D tentatively TRBD1 or TRBD2 (5 bases each). This CDR3 is built from 13 residues. V lost 3 bases to trimming and J lost 4 bases, with 10 bases between them. Germline CDR1 and CDR2: ENHRY and SYGVKD. The CDR3 nucleotides read TGTGCCATCAGTGATATGGGGGATTACGAGCAGTACTTC. It encodes CAISDMGDYEQYF.

A word on this clonotype: Given a much more abundant clone one base away, this may be a read error. The genes are TRBV5-1 and TRBJ2-7; D gene uncertain. The germline V gene has CDR1 SGHRS and CDR2 YFSETQ. This CDR3 has 13 residues. CDR3 in amino acids: CASSLAPTYEQSF. CDR3 coding DNA: TGCGCCAGCAGCTTGGCCCCGACCTACGAGCAGTCCTTC.

In this sample, this clonotype turned up many times. V usage is TRBV10-3 and J usage is TRBJ1-2; D is undetermined. CDR1 is ENHRY, CDR2 SYGVKD, per germline. The CDR3 runs to 14 residues. With 0 bases removed from V and 7 bases from J, the gap between germline ends came to 12 bases. The CDR3 reads CAISESIGFSGYTF. The CDR3 DNA reads as TGTGCCATCAGTGAGTCGATTGGGTTTTCTGGCTACACCTTC.

This clonotype showed up many times. The chain links TRBV10-1 to TRBJ2-4, with TRBD2 matching 7 bases. The V segment lost 10 bases and the J segment 1 base; nucleotides outside the gene matches: 16. Germline lookup yields CDR1 WNHNN and CDR2 SYGVQD (reference sequence). This CDR3 contains 17 residues. The CDR3 coding sequence is TGCGCCAACAACCTCCCAAGGGACTACCCCGCCAAAAACATTCAGTACTTC. It is translated as CANNLPRDYPAKNIQYF.

In this sample, this clonotype turned up many times. The chain joins TRBV19 to TRBJ1-2; TRBD1 might be the D (6 bases). The CDR3 spans 15 residues. V was pared by 4 bases and J by 7 bases, with 19 bases between. The V gene's germline CDR1 is LNHDA and CDR2 SQIVND (reference sequence). CDR3 sequence: CASSTTDSKSGGYTF. The CDR3 DNA follows: TGTGCCAGTAGTACGACGGACAGTAAATCGGGTGGCTACACCTTC.

This clonotype was seen at least ten times. The genes are TRBV6-5 and TRBJ1-2; no clear D gene. Germline V gene sequence: CDR1 MNHEY, CDR2 SVGAGI. The V end lost 0 bases, the J end lost 7 bases, and 12 bases lay between the germline ends. The CDR3 is made up of 14 amino acids. CDR3 coding DNA: TGTGCCAGCAGTTACTCGAGAGGGATTCGTGGCTACACCTTC. Amino acids: CASSYSRGIRGYTF.

This clonotype was detected ten times or more. The CDR3 here is CAWSVGDESHEQYF. In nucleotides, the CDR3 is TGTGCCTGGAGTGTAGGCGACGAGAGTCACGAGCAGTACTTC. The chain is built from TRBV30 and TRBJ2-7; no firm D call. The CDR3 is made up of 14 amino acids. Germline CDR1 and CDR2: GTSNPN and SVGIG (reference sequence). The V and J ends lost 0 bases and 5 bases respectively, with 14 bases between them.

This clonotype occurred many times. At one end, the junction sequence differs from germline, possibly due to a read error. The chain carries TRBV3-1 and TRBJ1-1, with D tentatively TRBD1 (5 bases). CDR3 size: 13 residues. Germline V CDR1 and CDR2: LGHDT, YNNKEL (reference sequence). The CDR3 here is CASSQVRGTEAFF. The CDR3, as DNA: TGCGCCAGCAGCCAAGTACGGGGGACTGAAGCTTTCTTT.

This clonotype was observed many times. This chain joins TRBV5-1 and TRBJ2-5; 9 nucleotides match TRBD1. This CDR3 spans 15 amino acids. Germline loops: CDR1 SGHRS, CDR2 YFSETQ. V shed 1 base, J shed 3 bases, and the junction held 4 bases outside the gene matches. The CDR3 region is CASSLSGTGKETQYF. The CDR3, as DNA: TGCGCCAGCAGCTTGAGCGGGACAGGGAAAGAGACCCAGTACTTC.